The T cell receptor beta chain under discussion was sequenced for a study of cytomegalovirus exposure and HLA in healthy donors. Remarks on this clone: Its antigen is unknown.

General study results and limits: Previously analyzed data showed that most TCR beta V segments were productive at a frequency of about 87% or about 30%. Sequencing probably produced one cluster of sequence variants that were highly shared. When a later analysis compared HLA-associated TCR beta chains with equally common others, the HLA-associated chains turned out to be more clonally expanded and to have lower generation probabilities.

J lost 4 bases, V lost 4 bases, and 0 bases had no gene match. This CDR3 comprises 14 residues. The germline CDR1 and CDR2 sequences are MDHEN and SYDVKM. 13 Jbeta primers and 60 Vbeta primers were used for the PCR. TCRdb's copy holds only in-frame clones and misses some; the assay was immunoSEQ multiplex PCR. The sample has over 100,000 clones; 60% to 85% are singletons. This sequence originates from a woman aged 30 to 39 in good health and CMV-seropositive. Sequencing was carried out using PBMCs. The rearrangement links TRBV28 to TRBJ1-6; TRBD1 agrees at 8 bases. CDR3 bases: TGTGCCAGCAGTTGGACAGGGTATAATTCACCCCTCCACTTT. The encoded protein is CASSWTGYNSPLHF.